The 4 T cell receptor beta chains below all came from one sample that was sequenced in a study of post-analysis software for immune sequencing data. Whole-study findings and limits: Patients had higher frequencies than controls of five TRBV segments, including TRBV5-6, TRBV5-1 and TRBV20-1.

Included in the TCR beta cDNA libraries were unique molecular identifiers. TCRdb re-analysed the PCR reads in MiXCR, keeping a single row per CDR3 protein. This sample yields roughly 410,000 distinct CDR3 sequences, of which roughly 38% are seen a single time; roughly 12% belongs to the top ten. These TCRs are of unknown antigen specificity. Sequencing used blood. These receptors originate from a girl aged 5 to 17 with multiple sclerosis.

This clonotype occurred a few times. This sequence joins TRBV10-2 and TRBJ2-1, with 8 nucleotides matching TRBD2. The CDR3 extends over 16 amino acids. The germline gives CDR1 WSHSY, CDR2 SAAADI. The J segment lost 7 bases and the V segment lost 6 bases, leaving 14 bases of the junction unmatched. CDR3 sequence (DNA): TGCGCCAGCAGAATGGGGCGGCGGGGGGCTAGGAATGAGCAGTTCTTC. The encoded protein is CASRMGRRGARNEQFF.

This clonotype has a handful of counts. V is TRBV20-1 and J is TRBJ1-2; weak D call: TRBD1 (5 bases). From germline, CDR1 is DFQATT and CDR2 SNEGSKA (reference sequence). The CDR3 loop spans 14 amino acids. The V end was cut by 0 bases, the J end by 5 bases, with 13 bases between. CDR3 nucleotides: TGCAGTGCTAGAGAGGGACTCGGGGTTTATGGCTACACCTTC. It specifies CSAREGLGVYGYTF.

In this sample, this clonotype turned up a few times. The chain uses TRBV6-5 and TRBJ1-1, with TRBD1 matching over 8 bases. The CDR3 contains 14 residues. CDR1 is MNHEY and CDR2 is SVGAGI in the germline V gene. Trimming cost V 5 bases and J 5 bases; bases outside gene matches: 7. The CDR3 loop is CASSVHRGTTEAFF. In nucleotides, the CDR3 is TGTGCCAGCAGTGTCCACAGGGGGACAACTGAAGCTTTCTTT.

This clonotype has a handful of counts. A much larger clone lies a single base off, so this may be a read error. The rearrangement uses TRBV5-1 and TRBJ1-1; D is unresolved. Germline V lookup: CDR1 SGHRS, CDR2 YFSETQ. CDR3 length equals 14 residues. The V end lost 0 bases, the J end lost 6 bases, and 12 bases lay between the germline ends. The CDR3: CASSLGGGYAEAFF. The CDR3 DNA is TGCGCCAGCAGCTTGGGGGGAGGATACGCTGAAGCTTTCTTT.